The rows below give T cell receptor beta chains drawn from one sample of a study of T cell responses to AZD1222 COVID-19 vaccine. Generated by immunoSEQ multiplex PCR, the TCRdb table keeps only in-frame clones and is missing some. The sample shows more than 100,000 clones, 88% of them seen only once. The starting material was peripheral blood, obtained on day 0 of AZD1222 vaccination. The source of these receptors is an adult in good health. The CDR3 runs from the conserved cysteine through the conserved F or W. Each record gives: clone size, J gene, V gene, D gene, CDR3 protein, CDR3 DNA. D genes are given only for firm matches. Expanded clones are given a class, and other clones once, few, many or no size at all.

few	TRBJ1-3	TRBV29-1	TRBD1	CSAMGQFSGNTIYF	TGCAGCGCGATGGGACAGTTCTCTGGAAACACCATATATTTT
.	TRBJ2-2	TRBV7-6	.	CASSLGDVKNTGELFF	TGTGCCAGCAGCTTAGGTGACGTAAAGAACACCGGGGAGCTGTTTTTT
.	TRBJ1-1	TRBV19	.	CASSIYGNTEAFF	TGTGCCAGTAGTATCTACGGGAACACTGAAGCTTTCTTT
.	TRBJ2-1	TRBV5-1	.	CASSVPDPIGQFF	TGCGCCAGCAGCGTCCCCGACCCCATAGGGCAGTTCTTC
.	TRBJ2-4	TRBV9	TRBD1	CASSVDTGGNLLAKNIQYF	TGTGCCAGCAGCGTAGATACAGGGGGTAACCTCCTAGCCAAAAACATTCAGTACTTC
.	TRBJ2-1	TRBV7-2	.	CASSPRQDYNEQFF	TGTGCCAGCAGCCCGAGACAGGACTACAATGAGCAGTTCTTC
.	TRBJ1-1	TRBV18	.	CASSPPGLNTEAFF	TGTGCCAGCTCACCCCCAGGCTTGAACACTGAAGCTTTCTTT
.	TRBJ1-3	TRBV28	.	CASSLAARNSGNTIYF	TGTGCCAGCAGTTTAGCCGCCAGGAACTCTGGAAACACCATATATTTT
.	TRBJ2-6	TRBV29-1	.	CSVRTGDSGANVLTF	TGCAGCGTGAGAACCGGGGACTCTGGGGCCAACGTCCTGACTTTC
.	TRBJ1-2	TRBV4-3	TRBD1	CASSNRGNYGYTF	TGCGCCAGCAGTAACAGGGGCAACTATGGCTACACCTTC
.	TRBJ2-7	TRBV28	.	CASRPPGRSYEQYF	TGTGCCAGCCGCCCTCCGGGTCGTTCCTACGAGCAGTACTTC
.	TRBJ1-1	TRBV19	.	CASSIGLMGTEAFF	TGTGCCAGTAGTATAGGATTAATGGGCACTGAAGCTTTCTTT
few	TRBJ1-2	TRBV5-8	.	CASSWGGGSYGYTF	TGTGCCAGCAGCTGGGGTGGGGGAAGCTATGGCTACACCTTC
.	TRBJ2-1	TRBV9	.	CASSVDPSFRRPLSYNEQFF	TGTGCCAGCAGCGTAGATCCGTCCTTTAGGCGGCCCCTCTCCTACAATGAGCAGTTCTTC
once	TRBJ1-2	TRBV24-1	TRBD1	CATSPRGRNYGYTF	TGTGCCACCAGTCCCAGGGGGCGGAACTATGGCTACACCTTC
.	TRBJ2-4	TRBV10-1	TRBD1	CASSRTGENIQYF	TGCGCCAGCAGCCGGACAGGGGAAAACATTCAGTACTTC
.	TRBJ2-1	TRBV2	.	CASRDQMKSYNEQFF	TGTGCCAGCAGAGACCAGATGAAATCCTACAATGAGCAGTTCTTC
.	TRBJ1-4	TRBV27	TRBD1	CASRKTLQGTNEKLFF	TGTGCCAGCAGGAAAACTCTACAGGGGACTAATGAAAAACTGTTTTTT
.	TRBJ1-1	TRBV5-6	.	CASSLAAASGTEAFF	TGTGCCAGCAGCTTAGCGGCCGCGAGTGGGACTGAAGCTTTCTTT
once	TRBJ2-7	TRBV11-1	TRBD1	CASSSSQGQAYEQYF	TGTGCCAGCAGCTCGTCACAGGGGCAGGCCTACGAGCAGTACTTC
.	TRBJ2-2	TRBV5-1	.	CASSSGTPNTGELFF	TGCGCCAGCAGCTCGGGGACCCCGAACACCGGGGAGCTGTTTTTT
.	TRBJ2-1	TRBV10-1	TRBD2	CASSEGTSGRINEQFF	TGCGCCAGCAGTGAAGGGACTAGCGGGAGGATCAATGAGCAGTTCTTC